The present TCR beta chain was sequenced within a study of blood T cell repertoires in COVID-19. Study-wide context: COVID-19 samples collected from the United States, Italy and Spain covered acute and convalescent phases. PBMCs, B-cell-depleted T cells, or T cells provided the cDNA or gDNA that made up the material.

This CDR3 has 16 residues. Germline V gene sequence: CDR1 SEHNR, CDR2 FQNEAQ (reference sequence). V shed 1 base and J 5 bases; nucleotides not matched to a gene: 6. Original analysis: Nucleated cell counts were estimated from reference gene primer amplification. Sequencing was performed with immunoSEQ multiplex PCR; in TCRdb, only in-frame clones are kept and a portion is missing. For V, J and clone size, that table is used; D and trimming come from the DNA. The sample contains roughly 62,000 clones, about nine tenths of which appear only once. The V gene is TRBV7-9, the J gene TRBJ1-4, with 8 bases aligning to TRBD1. The origin of this receptor is a human donor with acute or convalescent COVID-19. The donor label of this sample is uncertain. Sample: peripheral blood. CDR3 sequence: CASSLGKTGVNEKLFF. In DNA form, the CDR3 reads TGTGCCAGCAGCTTAGGGAAGACAGGGGTGAATGAAAAACTGTTTTTT.